The 5 T cell receptor beta chains given below trace back to one sample, sequenced in a study of shared clonotypes between healthy human individuals. Libraries were prepared by immunoSEQ multiplex PCR; TCRdb keeps only in-frame clonotypes and omits some of them. This sample has 1.5 million to 2.5 million clones, with over 85% found just once. CD45RO-negative, CCR7-selected cells formed the naive CD8 fraction, which excluded terminally differentiated effector memory CD45RA+ cells. The sequenced material came from naive CD8+ T cells sorted from blood. These receptors were taken from a man between 18 and 35 years old in good health.

This chain connects TRBV29-1 to TRBJ1-1; D is uncertain. CDR3 length: 13 residues. In germline, CDR1 is SQVTM, CDR2 ANQGSEA. Trimming left V 6 bases short and J 0 bases short, with 11 bases between. CDR3 sequence: CSVDGTMNTEAFF. In DNA, the CDR3 is TGCAGCGTAGACGGCACCATGAACACTGAAGCTTTCTTT.

The genes are TRBV4-3 and TRBJ1-3; D may be TRBD1 (6 bases). Germline CDR1 reads LGHNA; CDR2 reads YSLEER. Trimming left V 0 bases short and J 1 base short, with 10 bases between. The CDR3 runs to 16 residues. CDR3 loop: CASSQDYRASGNTIYF. CDR3 coding DNA: TGCGCCAGCAGCCAAGATTACAGGGCGTCTGGAAACACCATATATTTT.

This chain connects TRBV7-9 to TRBJ2-7; no definite D call. Germline V CDR1 and CDR2: SEHNR, FQNEAQ (reference sequence). This CDR3 contains 14 residues. Trimming cost V 4 bases and J 6 bases, with 16 bases left between them. The CDR3 DNA follows: TGTGCCAGCAGCTCCGGATCCGGGCCGGCCGAGCAGTACTTC. Encoded protein: CASSSGSGPAEQYF.

V is TRBV10-2 and J is TRBJ1-1; 7 nucleotides align to TRBD1. The V gene's germline CDR1 is WSHSY and CDR2 SAAADI. V trimming: 8 bases; J trimming: 2 bases; junction bases outside the gene matches: 8. This CDR3 spans 14 amino acids. The CDR3 sequence is CASWDRDRNTEAFF. Here the CDR3 DNA reads TGCGCCAGCTGGGACCGGGACAGAAACACTGAAGCTTTCTTT.

The chain combines TRBV19 with TRBJ1-2; D unresolved. The CDR3 length is 14 residues. The V gene lost 5 bases and the J gene lost 4 bases, with 14 bases spanning the gap. Per germline, CDR1 LNHDA and CDR2 SQIVND (reference sequence). The CDR3 DNA sequence: TGTGCCAGTAGTCCGGAGGAAGACTCCTATGGCTACACCTTC. This gives the protein CASSPEEDSYGYTF.